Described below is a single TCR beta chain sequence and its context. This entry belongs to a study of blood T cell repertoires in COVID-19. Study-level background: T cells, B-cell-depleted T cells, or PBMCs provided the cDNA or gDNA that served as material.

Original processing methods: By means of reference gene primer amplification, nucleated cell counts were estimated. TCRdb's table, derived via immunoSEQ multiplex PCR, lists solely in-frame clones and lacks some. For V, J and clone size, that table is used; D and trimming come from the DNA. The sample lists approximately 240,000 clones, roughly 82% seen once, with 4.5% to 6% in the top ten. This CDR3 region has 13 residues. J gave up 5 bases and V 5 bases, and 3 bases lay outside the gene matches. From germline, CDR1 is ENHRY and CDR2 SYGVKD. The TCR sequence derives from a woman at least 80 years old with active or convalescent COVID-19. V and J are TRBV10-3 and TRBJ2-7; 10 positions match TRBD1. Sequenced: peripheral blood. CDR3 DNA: TGTGCCATCAGTCCCGGGACAGGGGACGAGCAGTACTTC. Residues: CAISPGTGDEQYF.